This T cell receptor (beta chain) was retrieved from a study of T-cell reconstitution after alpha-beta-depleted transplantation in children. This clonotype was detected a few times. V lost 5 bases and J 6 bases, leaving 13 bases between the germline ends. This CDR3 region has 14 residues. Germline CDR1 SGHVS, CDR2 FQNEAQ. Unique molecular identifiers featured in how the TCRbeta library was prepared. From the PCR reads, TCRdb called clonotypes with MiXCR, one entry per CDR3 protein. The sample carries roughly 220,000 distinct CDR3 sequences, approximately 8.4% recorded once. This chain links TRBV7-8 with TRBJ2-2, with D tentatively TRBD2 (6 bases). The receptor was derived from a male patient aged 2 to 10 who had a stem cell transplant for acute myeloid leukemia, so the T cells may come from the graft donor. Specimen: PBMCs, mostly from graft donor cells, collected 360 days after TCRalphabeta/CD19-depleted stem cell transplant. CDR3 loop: CASSPWAGSGELFF. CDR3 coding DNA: TGTGCCAGCAGCCCGTGGGCGGGATCCGGGGAGCTGTTTTTT.